The 19 T cell receptor beta chains presented below share a single source sample, sequenced in a study of blood T cell repertoires in COVID-19. Clones were read by immunoSEQ multiplex PCR, and TCRdb kept only the in-frame ones, dropping some. Among about 150,000 clones listed, 85% to 90% were seen once. Sequenced material: peripheral blood. These receptors all come from a woman in her thirties or forties with acute or convalescent COVID-19.

The rearrangement joins TRBV28 to TRBJ2-2, with D unclear. The germline V gene encodes CDR1 MDHEN and CDR2 SYDVKM. This CDR3 has 15 amino acids. V gave up 1 base and J gave up 4 bases, with 10 bases separating them. The CDR3 DNA is TGTGCCAGCAGTTTATCACCTAGAGGCACCGGGGAGCTGTTTTTT. Residues: CASSLSPRGTGELFF.

V is TRBV2 and J is TRBJ2-5; a weak D match, TRBD2 (5 bases). V was trimmed by 6 bases and J by 4 bases, leaving 12 bases between them. This CDR3 is 13 amino acids long. Germline values: CDR1 SNHLY, CDR2 FYNNEI. The CDR3, as DNA: TGTGCCAGCAGGGGGAATGGAGGAGAGACCCAGTACTTC. It encodes CASRGNGGETQYF.

The chain is built from TRBV10-3 and TRBJ1-1, with 9 positions matching TRBD1. The CDR3 runs to 14 residues. Germline CDR1 is ENHRY and CDR2 is SYGVKD. V lost 5 bases and J lost 7; bases outside the gene matches: 8. The CDR3 protein is CAISTLTGGGEAFF. In DNA form, the CDR3 reads TGTGCCATCAGTACCCTTACAGGGGGCGGTGAAGCTTTCTTT.

The chain links TRBV6-1 to TRBJ2-1; TRBD2 agrees at 8 bases. Trimming removed 4 bases from V and 9 bases from J; junction bases left unmatched: 14. The V gene's germline CDR1 is MNHNS and CDR2 SASEGT. The CDR3 has 16 amino acids. The DNA for the CDR3 is TGTGCCAGCAGTGCCATAGGACTAGCTGGGGGGGGTGAGCAGTTCTTC. Translation: CASSAIGLAGGGEQFF.

The sample holds one count of this clone. This chain joins TRBV10-3 and TRBJ1-5; TRBD1 matches at 7 bases. The CDR3 runs to 15 residues. Looked up from germline, CDR1 is ENHRY and CDR2 is SYGVKD. Trimming removed 2 bases from V and 1 base from J; junction bases left unmatched: 2. The CDR3 loop reads CAISEARGSNQPQHF. Written as DNA, the CDR3 is TGTGCCATCAGTGAGGCCAGGGGGAGCAATCAGCCCCAGCATTTT.

This clone was seen more than once but under ten times. The chain has TRBV5-6 and TRBJ1-6, with D possibly matching TRBD1 (5 bases). The CDR3 is made up of 16 amino acids. Germline V gene sequence: CDR1 SGHDT, CDR2 YYEEEE. Between the trimmed V and J ends, which lost 5 bases and 9 bases, there was a span of 21 bases. CDR3 region: CASRYGQARTGSPLHF. The CDR3 nucleotides are TGTGCCAGCAGATATGGACAAGCCCGCACCGGTTCACCCCTCCACTTT. The full variable domain, with the rest looked up from reference TRBV5-6 and TRBJ1-6, is DAGVTQSPTHLIKTRGQQVTLRCSPKSGHDTVSWYQQALGQGPQFIFQYYEEEERQRGNFPDRFSGHQFPNYSSELNVNALLLGDSALYLCASRYGQARTGSPLHFGNGTRLTVT.

CDR3 sequence reads: CASSKGLAGLLGETQYF. The CDR3 nucleotides are TGTGCCAGCAGCAAGGGACTAGCGGGATTATTAGGAGAGACCCAGTACTTC. The chain is built from TRBV21-1 and TRBJ2-5; TRBD2, the D gene given by the table, was not confirmed from the DNA. TRBV21-1 is described as a pseudogene. The CDR3 length is 17 residues.

The genes are TRBV5-1 and TRBJ2-2; 7 bases align to TRBD1. Germline trimming cut 5 bases from V and 3 bases from J; bases unmatched to any gene: 7. Germline loops: CDR1 SGHRS, CDR2 YFSETQ. The CDR3 is 15 residues long. CDR3 sequence: CASREGAADTGELFF. CDR3 DNA sequence: TGCGCCAGCAGAGAGGGGGCTGCCGACACCGGGGAGCTGTTTTTT.

The chain is built from TRBV30 and TRBJ2-5, with D perhaps matching TRBD1 (5 bases). Trimming removed 0 bases from V and 1 base from J, with 12 bases in between. The CDR3 extends over 15 amino acids. Germline CDR1 is GTSNPN and CDR2 is SVGIG (reference sequence). CDR3 amino acids: CAWSVLQGFQETQYF. The CDR3 DNA reads TGTGCCTGGAGTGTACTTCAGGGATTCCAAGAGACCCAGTACTTC. The variable domain in full, with the rest retrieved from reference TRBV30 and TRBJ2-5, is SQTIHQWPATLVQPVGSPLSLECTVEGTSNPNLYWYRQAAGRGLQLLFYSVGIGQISSEVPQNLSASRPQDRQFILSSKKLLLSDSGFYLCAWSVLQGFQETQYFGPGTRLLVL.

The rearrangement uses TRBV9 and TRBJ2-6; 7 bases align to TRBD2. Germline CDR1 is SGDLS and CDR2 is YYNGEE. Trimming at V came to 3 bases and at J to 0 bases, leaving 9 bases not matched to a gene. The CDR3 totals 18 residues. The CDR3 sequence: CASSGRARGDSGANVLTF. Written as DNA, the CDR3 is TGTGCCAGCAGCGGGAGAGCTCGGGGGGACTCTGGGGCCAACGTCCTGACTTTC.

The chain is built from TRBV3-1 (or the pseudogene TRBV3-2) and TRBJ2-1; TRBD1 matches 7 bases. In germline, CDR1 is LGHDT, CDR2 YNNKEL (reference sequence). This CDR3 is built from 15 residues. Losses at the gene ends were 0 bases for V and 6 bases for J; bases not matched to a gene: 5. The CDR3 here is CASSQDWGQPNEQFF. CDR3 nucleotide sequence: TGTGCCAGCAGCCAAGATTGGGGACAGCCCAATGAGCAGTTCTTC.

The V and J genes are TRBV7-6 and TRBJ2-1, with 10 bases matching TRBD2. The length of the CDR3 is 15 residues. Germline V lookup: CDR1 SGHVS, CDR2 FNYEAQ. The V gene end was trimmed by 5 bases and the J gene end by 8 bases; junction bases not matched to a gene: 9. The CDR3 sequence: CASSLQAGGLDEQFF. DNA for the CDR3: TGTGCCAGCAGCCTCCAAGCGGGGGGGCTCGATGAGCAGTTCTTC.

This sequence joins TRBV7-3 and TRBJ2-2; D gene unclear. Between the trimmed V and J ends, which lost 5 bases and 8 bases, there was a span of 15 bases. Germline assignment: CDR1 SGHTA and CDR2 FQGTGA. The CDR3 is made up of 14 amino acids. CDR3 nucleotide sequence: TGTGCCAGCAGCGCCTACGGTCCGGAGGGGGAGCTGTTTTTT. Translated: CASSAYGPEGELFF.

V gene TRBV2 combines with J gene TRBJ2-4; TRBD1 aligns across 8 bases. V was pared by 6 bases and J by 6 bases, with 4 bases of the junction left unmatched. The CDR3 runs to 13 residues. Per the germline V gene, CDR1 is SNHLY and CDR2 is FYNNEI. The CDR3 nucleotides are TGTGCCAGCAGGGACAGGGTCGGAAACATTCAGTACTTC. Translating it yields CASRDRVGNIQYF.

V and J are TRBV6-1 and TRBJ1-5; D possibly corresponds to TRBD1 (5 bases). The CDR3 is 16 residues long. CDR1 and CDR2 from the germline V gene are MNHNS and SASEGT. Trimming cost V 0 bases and J 11 bases, with 20 bases left between them. As DNA, the CDR3 is TGTGCCAGCAGTGAAGCGATAACTCCAGGGACTAGGGCCCAGCATTTT. The encoded protein is CASSEAITPGTRAQHF.

This rearrangement joins TRBV5-1 to TRBJ1-5; no clear D. Germline CDR1 is SGHRS and CDR2 is YFSETQ. The CDR3 has 14 residues. Trimming stripped 0 bases from V and 1 base from J, with 5 bases between. CDR3 protein: CASSLGGSNQPQHF. Written as DNA, the CDR3 is TGCGCCAGCAGCTTGGGAGGGAGCAATCAGCCCCAGCATTTT.

The chain has TRBV28 and TRBJ1-6; TRBD1 matches at 8 bases. The CDR3 is 15 residues long. Germline CDR1 is MDHEN and CDR2 is SYDVKM. V shed 2 bases and J 6 bases; nucleotides not matched to a gene: 3. CDR3: CASSLRGQGNSPLHF. The CDR3 nucleotides read TGTGCCAGCAGTTTAAGAGGACAGGGTAATTCACCCCTCCACTTT.

This clone was recorded only once. The rearrangement joins TRBV16 to TRBJ1-1, with D possibly matching TRBD1 (5 bases). The CDR3 contains 14 residues. Germline V gene lookup returns CDR1 KGHSY and CDR2 FQNENV. V shed 3 bases and J shed 0 bases, with 8 bases lying between them. CDR3 coding DNA: TGTGCCAGCAGCCAGGACAAAATGAACACTGAAGCTTTCTTT. It specifies CASSQDKMNTEAFF.

This clone was picked up one time. V and J are TRBV18 and TRBJ2-1; TRBD2 aligns across 11 bases. V dropped 1 base and J dropped 6; count of bases not matched to a gene: 14. The CDR3 is made up of 19 amino acids. CDR1 and CDR2 (germline): KGHSH, LQKENI. CDR3 bases: TGTGCCAGCTCACCACTAACTAGCGGGAGAAATCTTGGGGGCAATGAGCAGTTCTTC. This codes for CASSPLTSGRNLGGNEQFF.